Here is one T cell receptor (beta chain) with its context. Its antigen is not known. V was shortened by 1 base and J by 4 bases, with 11 bases between the two germline ends. This CDR3 comprises 14 residues. Germline CDR1 is SGHTA and CDR2 is FQGNSA. This sample was taken from a study of OX40 agonist ivuxolimab in advanced cancers. Study information: A male proportion of approximately 80% was recorded, with mean age about 60 years and range roughly 23 to 79. Findings of the study overall: On average, CD8+ T cells had more expanded clones than CD4+. The antigen specificity of the peripheral T cells (those that were expanded) was not determined. At 0.1 to 3.0 mg/kg, clonal expansion of CD4+ and CD8+ blood T cells had occurred by week 6.

Only in-frame clones appear in the TCRdb table, and some are missing; sequencing was by immunoSEQ multiplex PCR. The sample gives about 41,000 clones, about 89% of which show up once; roughly 3.6% is in the top ten. The sequence was obtained from an adult with an advanced solid tumor such as melanoma, head and neck, liver or kidney cancer. The material sequenced was CD4+ or CD8+ T cells sorted from blood, taken in a trial of the OX40 agonist ivuxolimab. The chain employs TRBV7-2 and TRBJ2-7; D is perhaps TRBD1 (6 bases). The CDR3 DNA reads as TGTGCCAGCAGCTTAGATCAGGGGTCTTACGAGCAGTACTTC. Translating it yields CASSLDQGSYEQYF.